The T cell receptor beta chain described here comes from a study of Ad26.COV2.S vaccination and SARS-CoV-2 variants. Turning to the study itself: Donor was assigned to the Ad26.COV2.S arm of trial COV1001. The study gave Ad26.COV2.S intramuscularly, once or twice 56 days apart.

Trimming removed 6 bases from V and 2 bases from J, with 13 bases in between. The CDR3 contains 14 residues. From germline, CDR1 is MDHEN and CDR2 SYDVKM. Treatment given: some 20 received Ad26.COV2.S at low or high dose, single or two shots; a few received placebo; per-sample allocation not given. Day 63 after the first injection of vaccine or placebo was the sampling time. Generated by immunoSEQ multiplex PCR, the TCRdb table keeps only in-frame clones and is missing some. The sample includes some 290,000 clones, around four fifths of them seen just once. The sequence was obtained from a person between 18 and 59 years old who received the Ad26.COV2.S COVID-19 vaccine or a placebo. This chain connects TRBV28 to TRBJ2-5; maybe TRBD1 (6 bases). Sequenced material: peripheral blood, taken in a trial of Ad26.COV2.S vaccine versus placebo. For the CDR3, the DNA is TGTGCCAGCAGCCTAGAGAGGGGGCAAGAGACCCAGTACTTC. It yields the protein CASSLERGQETQYF.